This T cell receptor beta chain was profiled in a study of post-analysis software for immune sequencing data. Study-level points and caveats: The five TRBV segments detected at higher frequency in patients than in controls included TRBV5-6, TRBV5-1 and TRBV20-1. Normalized Chao1 diversity was significantly reduced in patients versus controls.

On this clonotype itself: Its antigen is as yet unknown.

Deletions cut 7 bases from V and 11 bases from J, with 21 bases between. Germline-derived CDR1 and CDR2 are SGDLS and YYNGEE. CDR3 length: 13 amino acids. The authors incorporated unique molecular identifiers into the TCR beta cDNA libraries. In TCRdb, the PCR reads were re-called with MiXCR into one record per CDR3 protein. The sample lists about 620,000 distinct CDR3 sequences; roughly 46% were seen once. The rearrangement links TRBV9 to TRBJ2-5, with D uncertain. Sequenced material: blood. The receptor's source is a girl aged 5 to 17 with multiple sclerosis. The CDR3 reads CASSRTLGDEQYF. The CDR3 DNA sequence: TGTGCCAGCTCACGTACCCTGGGCGATGAGCAGTACTTC.